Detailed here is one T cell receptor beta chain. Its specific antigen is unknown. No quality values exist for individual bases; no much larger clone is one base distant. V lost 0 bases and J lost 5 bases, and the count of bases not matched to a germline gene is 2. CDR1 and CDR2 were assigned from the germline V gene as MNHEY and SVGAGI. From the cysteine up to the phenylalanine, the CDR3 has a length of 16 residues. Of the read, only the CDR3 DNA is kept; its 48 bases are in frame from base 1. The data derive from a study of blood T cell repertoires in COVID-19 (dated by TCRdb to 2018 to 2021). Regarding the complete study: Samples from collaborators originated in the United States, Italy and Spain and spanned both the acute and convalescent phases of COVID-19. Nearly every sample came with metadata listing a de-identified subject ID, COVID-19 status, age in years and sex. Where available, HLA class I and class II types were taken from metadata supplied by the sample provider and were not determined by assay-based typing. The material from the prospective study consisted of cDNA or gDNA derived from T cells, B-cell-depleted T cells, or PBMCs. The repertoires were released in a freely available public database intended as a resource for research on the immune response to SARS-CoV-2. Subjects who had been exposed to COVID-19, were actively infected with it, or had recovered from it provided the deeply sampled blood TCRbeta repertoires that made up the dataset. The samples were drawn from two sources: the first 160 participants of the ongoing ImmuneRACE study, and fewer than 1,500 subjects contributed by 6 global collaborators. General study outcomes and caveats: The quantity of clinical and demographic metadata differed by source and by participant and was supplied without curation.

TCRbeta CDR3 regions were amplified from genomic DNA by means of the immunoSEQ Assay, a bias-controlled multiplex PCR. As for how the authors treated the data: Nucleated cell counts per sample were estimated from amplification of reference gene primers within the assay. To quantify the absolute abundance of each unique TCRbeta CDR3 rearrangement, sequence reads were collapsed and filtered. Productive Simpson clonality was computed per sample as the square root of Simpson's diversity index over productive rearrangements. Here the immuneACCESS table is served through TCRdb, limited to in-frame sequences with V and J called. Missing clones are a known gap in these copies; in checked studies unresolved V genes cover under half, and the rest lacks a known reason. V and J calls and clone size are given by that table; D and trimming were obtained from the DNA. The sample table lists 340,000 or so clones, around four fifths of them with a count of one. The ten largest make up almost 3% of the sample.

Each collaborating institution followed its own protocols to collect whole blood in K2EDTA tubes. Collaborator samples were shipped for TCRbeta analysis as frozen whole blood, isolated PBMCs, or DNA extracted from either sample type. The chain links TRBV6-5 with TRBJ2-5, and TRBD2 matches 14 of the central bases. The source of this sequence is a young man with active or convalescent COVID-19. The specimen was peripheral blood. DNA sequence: TGTGCCAGCAGTTACTCAGGGACTAGCGGGGGTGAGACCCAGTACTTC. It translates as CASSYSGTSGGETQYF.